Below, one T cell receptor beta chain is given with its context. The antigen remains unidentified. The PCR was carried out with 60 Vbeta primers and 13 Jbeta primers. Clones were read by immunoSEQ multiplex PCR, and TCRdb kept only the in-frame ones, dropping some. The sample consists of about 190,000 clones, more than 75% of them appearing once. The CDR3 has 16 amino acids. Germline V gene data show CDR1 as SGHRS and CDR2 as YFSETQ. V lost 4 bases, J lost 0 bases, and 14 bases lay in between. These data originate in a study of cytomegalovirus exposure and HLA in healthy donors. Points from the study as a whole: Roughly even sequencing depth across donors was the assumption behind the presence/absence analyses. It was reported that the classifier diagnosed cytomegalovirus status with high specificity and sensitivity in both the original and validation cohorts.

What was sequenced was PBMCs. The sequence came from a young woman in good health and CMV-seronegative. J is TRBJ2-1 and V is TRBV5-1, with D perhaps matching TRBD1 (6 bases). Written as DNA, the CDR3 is TGCGCCAGCAGCCCCCGGGACAAGGTCTCCTACAATGAGCAGTTCTTC. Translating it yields CASSPRDKVSYNEQFF.